The source of this TCR beta chain is a study of OX40 agonist ivuxolimab in advanced cancers. The table came from immunoSEQ multiplex PCR; TCRdb's copy has only in-frame clones and leaves some out. The sample has 100,000 to 150,000 clones; roughly 92% are singletons. J lost 2 bases, V lost 2 bases, and 9 bases had no gene match. CDR1 is SGDLS, CDR2 YYNGEE, per germline. The CDR3 is 17 amino acids. This chain links TRBV9 with TRBJ2-1; 8 bases are a match to TRBD1. The clonotype was recovered from an adult with an advanced solid tumor such as melanoma, head and neck, liver or kidney cancer. The sample was CD4+ or CD8+ T cells sorted from blood, taken in a trial of the OX40 agonist ivuxolimab. The CDR3 protein is CASSVLPGQVAYNEQFF. CDR3 nucleotides: TGTGCCAGCAGCGTCCTCCCGGGACAGGTAGCCTACAATGAGCAGTTCTTC.